This T cell receptor (beta chain) was sequenced during a study of control samples from healthy donors and cancer patients. Profiling relied on immunoSEQ multiplex PCR, and the TCRdb table lists in-frame clones only, not all of them. Altogether around 110,000 clones are present, approximately 90% being singletons, with the ten largest covering about 2.5%. The material sequenced was blood. This clonotype originated in a woman aged 70-85 years in good health.

The CDR3 region is CARNREWDTEAFF. The CDR3 DNA is TGTGCCAGAAACAGGGAGTGGGACACTGAAGCTTTCTTT. V is TRBV25-1 and J is TRBJ1-1; D may be TRBD1 (6 bases). The CDR3 length is 13 residues. The germline CDR1 and CDR2 sequences are MGHDK and SYGVNS. Trimming stripped 9 bases from V and 3 bases from J, with 14 bases between.